This TCR beta chain was observed in a study of blood T cell repertoires in COVID-19. Sequencing was performed with immunoSEQ multiplex PCR; in TCRdb, only in-frame clones are kept and a portion is missing. The top ten hold around 13% of the sample, which has around 430,000 clones, about 91% seen once. This CDR3 region has 12 residues. Germline CDR1 reads GTSNPN; CDR2 reads SVGIG (reference sequence). Trimming cost V 7 bases and J 5 bases, with 14 bases left between them. Sample: peripheral blood. This TCR was sampled from a woman aged 45-65 years with COVID-19, enrolled during active disease. The chain recombines TRBV30 with TRBJ1-1; D is unclear. The CDR3 coding sequence is TGTGCCTTCCCAACCGACGGGACTGAAGCTTTCTTT. Its translation is CAFPTDGTEAFF. Complete variable domain (other parts from reference TRBV30 and TRBJ1-1): SQTIHQWPATLVQPVGSPLSLECTVEGTSNPNLYWYRQAAGRGLQLLFYSVGIGQISSEVPQNLSASRPQDRQFILSSKKLLLSDSGFYLCAFPTDGTEAFFGQGTRLTVV.